This T cell receptor (beta chain) was captured by sequencing in a study of regulatory T cells in long-lasting Graves disease. In this sample, this clonotype turned up many times. Library construction for TCR beta used iRepertoire HTBI primers and Arm-PCR of CDR3 regions. In TCRdb, the multiplex PCR reads were re-called with MiXCR into one record per CDR3 protein. The repertoire holds 350,000 to 450,000 distinct CDR3 sequences, with 12% as singletons. Time point specified: newly diagnosed GD, antithyroid drugs for less than 3 months. PBMCs were the source of the RNA used for TCR sequencing. In addition, the sample was reused for a study of T cells in Graves' hyperthyroidism and ophthalmopathy. From that second work: Among thyroid clonotypes expanded above 0.001, most also appeared in blood.

The input for sequencing was peripheral blood mononuclear cells (PBMCs), taken at new diagnosis, from a patient treated with antithyroid drugs. This TCR was recovered from a woman aged 18 to 35 with Graves disease.

The CDR3 loop is CASSPGTGANYGYTF. As DNA, the CDR3 is TGTGCCAGCAGCCCGGGCACCGGTGCTAACTATGGCTACACCTTC. The chain has TRBV7-8 and TRBJ1-2; no firm D call. CDR1 and CDR2 (germline): SGHVS, FQNEAQ. The V and J ends lost 5 bases and 0 bases respectively, with 13 bases between them. CDR3 length: 15 amino acids.